Below, 18 T cell receptor beta chains from the same sample are listed, as sequenced in a study of blood T cell repertoires in COVID-19. TCRdb's table, derived via immunoSEQ multiplex PCR, lists solely in-frame clones and lacks some. The data show under 250,000 clones, with approximately 87% seen just once and approximately 2.6% held by the top ten. Sequencing was carried out using peripheral blood. Every receptor here comes from a woman in her sixties or seventies with active or convalescent COVID-19.

The gene calls are TRBV27 and TRBJ2-3, with 12 bases identical to TRBD2. Germline trimming cut 6 bases from V and 3 bases from J; bases unmatched to any gene: 7. Germline CDR1 and CDR2: MNHEY and SMNVEV (reference sequence). This CDR3 contains 16 residues. CDR3 DNA sequence: TGTGCCAGCAGCCGACTAGCGGGGGTAGTGACAGATACGCAGTATTTT. It yields the protein CASSRLAGVVTDTQYF.

V usage is TRBV5-1 and J usage is TRBJ1-4; 8 nucleotides agree with TRBD1. Per the germline V gene, CDR1 is SGHRS and CDR2 is YFSETQ. The CDR3 is made up of 14 amino acids. Unmatched junction bases numbered 6, after V lost 4 bases and J lost 7 bases. The CDR3 DNA reads TGCGCCAGCAGCCCGGACAGGGTTGGTGAAAAACTGTTTTTT. Encoded protein: CASSPDRVGEKLFF.

This clone was seen more than once but under ten times. CDR3 amino acids: CASSGAGQGIEKLFF. CDR3 DNA sequence: TGTGCCAGCAGTGGAGCGGGACAGGGGATTGAAAAACTGTTTTTT. The chain recombines TRBV28 with TRBJ1-4; 10 nucleotides agree with TRBD1. The CDR3 has 15 amino acids. The V gene end was trimmed by 5 bases and the J gene end by 7 bases; junction bases not matched to a gene: 7. Germline V CDR1 and CDR2: MDHEN, SYDVKM. Supplemented by reference TRBV28 and TRBJ1-4, the full variable domain reads DVKVTQSSRYLVKRTGEKVFLECVQDMDHENMFWYRQDPGLGLRLIYFSYDVKMKEKGDIPEGYSVSREKKERFSLILESASTNQTSMYLCASSGAGQGIEKLFFGSGTQLSVL.

The V call is TRBV4-2, the J call TRBJ2-1; 13 nucleotides match TRBD2. V lost 3 bases and J lost 6; bases outside the gene matches: 8. In germline, CDR1 is LGHNA, CDR2 YNFKEQ. The CDR3 runs to 17 residues. In DNA form, the CDR3 reads TGTGCCAGCAGCCACTCCCTACTAGCGGGGGGGCTCAATGAGCAGTTCTTC. Protein product: CASSHSLLAGGLNEQFF.

The rearrangement joins TRBV10-1 to TRBJ2-7; unclear D gene. Trimming shortened V by 3 bases and J by 1 base, and 10 bases separated the two germline ends. In germline, CDR1 is WNHNN, CDR2 SYGVQD (reference sequence). CDR3 length equals 14 residues. DNA of the CDR3: TGCGCCAGCAGTGAAGCCCAGACTTCCTACGAGCAGTACTTC. This gives the protein CASSEAQTSYEQYF.

CDR3 residues: CASSQHAGADTIYF. The DNA of the CDR3 is TGTGCCAGCAGCCAACACGCGGGAGCGGACACCATATATTTT. V gene TRBV3-1 (or the pseudogene TRBV3-2) combines with J gene TRBJ1-3; no clear D. The length of the CDR3 is 14 residues. V was clipped by 2 bases and J by 8 bases, with 13 bases between them. Germline CDR1 LGHDT, CDR2 YNNKEL (reference sequence).

The V call is TRBV6-2 or TRBV6-3, the J call TRBJ2-7, with 10 bases aligning to TRBD2. This CDR3 spans 14 amino acids. J was trimmed by 0 bases and V by 5 bases; bases with no gene match: 1. Germline assignment: CDR1 MNHEY and CDR2 SVGEGT. The CDR3 loop reads CASSRTSGSYEQYF. The CDR3 bases are TGTGCCAGCAGTCGGACTAGCGGCTCCTACGAGCAGTACTTC.

The DNA of the CDR3 is TGTGCCAGCAGCGGCGGGTTAGCGGGGGGCAATGAGCAGTTCTTC. Protein: CASSGGLAGGNEQFF. This rearrangement joins TRBV25-1 to TRBJ2-1, with 10 nucleotides matching TRBD2. V lost 6 bases and J lost 6; bases outside the gene matches: 8. The germline V gene encodes CDR1 MGHDK and CDR2 SYGVNS. The CDR3 totals 15 residues.

This clone came up a few times. The chain combines TRBV5-1 with TRBJ2-7; unclear D gene. The CDR3 has 15 residues. V was shortened by 4 bases and J by 2 bases, with 16 bases between the two germline ends. The germline gives CDR1 SGHRS, CDR2 YFSETQ. This chain's CDR3 is CASSLSLGRTYEQYF. CDR3 nucleotides: TGCGCCAGCAGCCTGTCGCTGGGCCGCACCTACGAGCAGTACTTC.

This chain connects TRBV7-2 to TRBJ1-5, with TRBD1 matching 12 bases. V shed 4 bases, J shed 4 bases, and the junction held 11 bases outside the gene matches. The CDR3 loop spans 18 amino acids. In germline, CDR1 is SGHTA, CDR2 FQGNSA. DNA of the CDR3: TGTGCCAGCAGCTCCCAAGTAGGGACAGGGGGCGGAAATCAGCCCCAGCATTTT. Protein product: CASSSQVGTGGGNQPQHF.

This sequence joins TRBV6-5 and TRBJ1-2, with 10 positions matching TRBD1. The CDR3 spans 14 residues. CDR1 is MNHEY, CDR2 SVGAGI, per germline. V lost 7 bases, J lost 3 bases, and 5 bases stayed unmatched. The CDR3 sequence: CASNPTGGDYGYTF. CDR3 nucleotide sequence: TGTGCCAGCAACCCGACAGGGGGCGACTATGGCTACACCTTC.

The chain links TRBV11-2 to TRBJ2-7; the match to TRBD2 covers 9 bases. This CDR3 comprises 18 residues. Germline V gives CDR1 SGHAT, CDR2 FQNNGV. V shed 3 bases and J 1 base; nucleotides not matched to a gene: 13. The CDR3 protein is CASSFTAGGRRWSYEQYF. The CDR3 DNA is TGTGCCAGCAGCTTTACGGCGGGAGGGAGGAGATGGTCCTACGAGCAGTACTTC.

This sequence joins TRBV7-9 and TRBJ2-5; a possible D gene is TRBD2 (5 bases). This CDR3 comprises 16 residues. Between the trimmed V and J ends, which lost 5 bases and 4 bases, there was a span of 20 bases. The germline CDR1 and CDR2 sequences are SEHNR and FQNEAQ (reference sequence). This CDR3 reads CASSLRERAAGETQYF. CDR3 DNA sequence: TGTGCCAGCAGCCTAAGGGAGAGGGCGGCCGGAGAGACCCAGTACTTC.

In its sample, this clone was seen a few times. This chain joins TRBV5-4 and TRBJ1-6; no reliable D call. From germline, CDR1 is SGHNT and CDR2 YYREEE (reference sequence). V lost 3 bases and J lost 8, with 6 bases in between. The CDR3 is made up of 12 amino acids. This CDR3 is CASSWADSPLHF. DNA of the CDR3: TGTGCCAGCAGCTGGGCAGATTCACCCCTCCACTTT.

The chain has TRBV5-1 and TRBJ2-6; 7 bases match TRBD1. V gave up 4 bases and J gave up 0 bases; unmatched junction bases: 4. CDR3 length: 16 residues. Germline V lookup: CDR1 SGHRS, CDR2 YFSETQ. DNA of the CDR3: TGCGCCAGCAGCGTAACAGGGGCCTCTGGGGCCAACGTCCTGACTTTC. Translation: CASSVTGASGANVLTF.

J is TRBJ2-2 and V is TRBV9; D ambiguous. V was pared by 0 bases and J by 0 bases, with 6 bases between. The germline V gene encodes CDR1 SGDLS and CDR2 YYNGEE. The CDR3 covers 15 residues. The CDR3 loop reads CASSVGSTNTGELFF. CDR3 in DNA: TGTGCCAGCAGCGTAGGGTCTACGAACACCGGGGAGCTGTTTTTT.

CDR3 DNA sequence: TGTGCCAGCACCTTTAACAGGGGCACTGAAGCTTTCTTT. It encodes CASTFNRGTEAFF. This chain links TRBV11-2 with TRBJ1-1, with 7 bases lining up with TRBD1. In germline, CDR1 is SGHAT, CDR2 FQNNGV. This CDR3 comprises 13 residues. V shed 7 bases and J 4 bases; nucleotides not matched to a gene: 6.

The count of this clone is one. V usage is TRBV5-1 and J usage is TRBJ2-3, with D perhaps matching TRBD2 (5 bases). V dropped 5 bases and J dropped 0 bases, with 13 bases sitting between them. The CDR3 extends over 15 amino acids. Per the germline V gene, CDR1 is SGHRS and CDR2 is YFSETQ. CDR3 nucleotides: TGCGCCAGCAGGTCGCTCGGACTTAGCACAGATACGCAGTATTTT. Protein: CASRSLGLSTDTQYF.